This T cell receptor beta chain is from a study of lymphopenia after photon versus proton radiotherapy (dated by TCRdb to about 2019). A note on the overall study: In patients with gastrointestinal tumors who developed high-grade lymphopenia, the study compared the immunological effects of photon radiation therapy with those of proton radiation therapy. A cohort of under 25 patients with gastrointestinal tumors who received either photon or proton therapy and subsequently developed lymphopenia was included. The goal of the study was to characterize the differences between the two radiation modalities in how they affect the immune system.

Library prep was done by the immunoSEQ multiplex PCR assay. Alongside multiparametric flow cytometry, deep sequencing of rearranged TCR beta loci was used to profile the T cell repertoires. TCRdb's version of the immuneACCESS table is confined to in-frame rearrangements and falls short of the full clone set. An unresolved V gene accounts for under half of the shortfall where checked; the remainder is of unknown origin. This sample holds around 19,000 clones; just under 85% were observed only once. The ten top clones hold 2.9% of the sample. V ends up 4 bases short and J 4 bases short, with an unmatched junction base count of 3. The CDR3 spans 14 residues, from the cysteine through the phenylalanine. Here the CDR3 DNA is all that survives: 42 bases in frame from base 1. CDR1 and CDR2, per the germline V gene, are SQVTM and ANQGSEA. Notes on this clone: There is no known antigen for this receptor. No per-base quality is available; no much larger clone lies one base away.

Results the study describes overall, beyond this receptor: The survival association was assessed only in patients who died, and better survival with proton therapy was presented by the authors as a possibility rather than a demonstrated result. During treatment, patients who received photon therapy lost naive T cells and TCR diversity and gained effector/memory populations, whereas patients who received proton therapy remained relatively stable. After the lymphocyte count nadir, oligoclonal expansion, especially of CD8+ Temra cells, was observed in photon-treated repertoires, and the drop in diversity was driven by this expansion. Across the cohort, a larger post-nadir drop in TCR diversity was inversely correlated with overall survival time among patients who died.

The input for sequencing was peripheral blood, taken from a patient treated with photon-based radiotherapy. The chain joins TRBV29-1 to TRBJ2-2; TRBD2 aligns with 10 central bases. The sequence was collected from a woman aged 45 to 65 with pancreatic cancer. The CDR3 reads CSVGLAGVTGELFF. At the DNA level, the sequence is TGCAGCGTTGGGCTAGCGGGAGTCACCGGGGAGCTGTTTTTT.